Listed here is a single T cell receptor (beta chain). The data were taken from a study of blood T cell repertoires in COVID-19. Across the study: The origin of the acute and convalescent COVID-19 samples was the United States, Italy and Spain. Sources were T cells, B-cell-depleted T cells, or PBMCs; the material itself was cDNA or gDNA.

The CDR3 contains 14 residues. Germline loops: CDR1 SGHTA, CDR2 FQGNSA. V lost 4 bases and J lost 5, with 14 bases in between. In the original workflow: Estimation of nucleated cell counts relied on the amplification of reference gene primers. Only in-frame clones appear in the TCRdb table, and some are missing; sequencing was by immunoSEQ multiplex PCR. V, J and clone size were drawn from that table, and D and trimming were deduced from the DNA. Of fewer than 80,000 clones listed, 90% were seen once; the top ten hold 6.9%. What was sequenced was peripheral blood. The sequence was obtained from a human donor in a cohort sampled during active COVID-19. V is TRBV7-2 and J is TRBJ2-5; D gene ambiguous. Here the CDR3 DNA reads TGTGCCAGCAGCTCTGGTCTCGGGTTTGAGACCCAGTACTTC. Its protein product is CASSSGLGFETQYF.